This T cell receptor (beta chain) derives from a study of cytomegalovirus exposure and HLA in healthy donors. Trimming removed 5 bases from V and 4 bases from J; junction bases left unmatched: 11. Germline V CDR1 and CDR2: KGHSH, LQKENI. The CDR3 loop spans 16 amino acids. The PCR contained 60 Vbeta and 13 Jbeta primers. Repertoires were generated with immunoSEQ multiplex PCR, while TCRdb's copy carries only in-frame clones and drops some. This sample contains about 47,000 clones. The sequenced sample was PBMCs. The sequence derives from a male donor in good health and CMV-seronegative. This chain links TRBV18 with TRBJ1-1; TRBD1 aligns across 9 bases. This chain's CDR3 is CASSEPGQGFGTEAFF. CDR3 DNA: TGTGCCAGCTCAGAACCGGGACAGGGTTTCGGCACTGAAGCTTTCTTT.